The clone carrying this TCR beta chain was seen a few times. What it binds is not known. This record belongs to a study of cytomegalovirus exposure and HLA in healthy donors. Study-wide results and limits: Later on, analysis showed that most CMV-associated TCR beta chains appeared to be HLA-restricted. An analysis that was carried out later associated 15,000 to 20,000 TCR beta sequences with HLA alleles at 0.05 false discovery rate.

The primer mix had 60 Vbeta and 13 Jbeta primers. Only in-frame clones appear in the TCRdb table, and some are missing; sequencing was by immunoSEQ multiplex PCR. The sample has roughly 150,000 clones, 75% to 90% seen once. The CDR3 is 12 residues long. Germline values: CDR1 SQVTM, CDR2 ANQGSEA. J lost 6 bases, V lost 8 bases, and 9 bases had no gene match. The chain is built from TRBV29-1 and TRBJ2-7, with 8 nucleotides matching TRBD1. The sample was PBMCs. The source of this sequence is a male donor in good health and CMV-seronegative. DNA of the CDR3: TGCAGCCATGGAGACAGGGGAGGCGAGCAGTACTTC. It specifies CSHGDRGGEQYF.